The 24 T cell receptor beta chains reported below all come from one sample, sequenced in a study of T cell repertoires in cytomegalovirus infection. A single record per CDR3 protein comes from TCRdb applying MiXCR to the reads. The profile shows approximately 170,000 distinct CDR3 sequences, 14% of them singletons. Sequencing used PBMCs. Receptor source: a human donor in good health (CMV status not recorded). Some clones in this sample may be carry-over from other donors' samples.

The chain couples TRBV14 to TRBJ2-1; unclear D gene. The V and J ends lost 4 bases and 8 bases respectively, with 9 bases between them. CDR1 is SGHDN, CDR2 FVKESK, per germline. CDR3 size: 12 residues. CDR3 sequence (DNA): TGTGCCAGCAGCCCTAAGGTCCATGAGCAGTTCTTC. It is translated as CASSPKVHEQFF.

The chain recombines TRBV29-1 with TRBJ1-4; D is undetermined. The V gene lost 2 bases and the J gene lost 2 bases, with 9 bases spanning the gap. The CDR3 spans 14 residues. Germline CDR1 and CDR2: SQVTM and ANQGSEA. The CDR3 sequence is CSVEKRQTNEKLFF. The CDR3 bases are TGCAGCGTTGAAAAGAGGCAGACTAATGAAAAACTGTTTTTT.

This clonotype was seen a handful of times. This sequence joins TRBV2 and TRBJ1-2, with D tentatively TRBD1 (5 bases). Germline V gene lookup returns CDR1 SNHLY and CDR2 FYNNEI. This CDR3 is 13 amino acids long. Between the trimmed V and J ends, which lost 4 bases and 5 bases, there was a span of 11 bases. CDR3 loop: CASSAERGYGYTF. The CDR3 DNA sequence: TGTGCCAGCAGTGCAGAGAGGGGTTATGGCTACACCTTC.

The CDR3 DNA is TGTGCCAGCAGCCAACGCCACTCCTACGAGCAGTACTTC. As protein: CASSQRHSYEQYF. The rearrangement uses TRBV14 and TRBJ2-7, with unresolved D. The germline gives CDR1 SGHDN, CDR2 FVKESK. This CDR3 comprises 13 residues. V lost 2 bases, J lost 0 bases, and 5 bases lay in between.

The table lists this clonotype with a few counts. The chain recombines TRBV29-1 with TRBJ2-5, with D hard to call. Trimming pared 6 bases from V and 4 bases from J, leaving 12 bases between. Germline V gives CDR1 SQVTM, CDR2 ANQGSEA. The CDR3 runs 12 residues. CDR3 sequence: CSVPLRGETQYF. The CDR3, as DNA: TGCAGCGTACCCCTCAGAGGAGAGACCCAGTACTTC.

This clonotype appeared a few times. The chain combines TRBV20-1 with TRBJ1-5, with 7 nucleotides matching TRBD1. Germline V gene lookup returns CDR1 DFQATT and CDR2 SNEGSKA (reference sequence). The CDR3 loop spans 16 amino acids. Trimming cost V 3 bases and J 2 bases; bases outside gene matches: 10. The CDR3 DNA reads TGCAGTGCTAGCCCCAGGGGACAGAAACGCAATCAGCCCCAGCATTTT. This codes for CSASPRGQKRNQPQHF.

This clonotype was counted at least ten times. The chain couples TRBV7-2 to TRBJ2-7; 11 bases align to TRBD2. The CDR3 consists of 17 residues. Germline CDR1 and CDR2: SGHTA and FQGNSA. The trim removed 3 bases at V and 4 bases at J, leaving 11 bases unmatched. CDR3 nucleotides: TGTGCCAGCAGCTTTCCCTTAGCGGGAGGGAGGAAGTACGAGCAGTACTTC. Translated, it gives CASSFPLAGGRKYEQYF.

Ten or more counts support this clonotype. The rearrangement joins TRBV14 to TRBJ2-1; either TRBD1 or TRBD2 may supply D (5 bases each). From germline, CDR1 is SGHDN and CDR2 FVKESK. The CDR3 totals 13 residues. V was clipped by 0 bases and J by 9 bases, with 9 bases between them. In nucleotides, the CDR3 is TGTGCCAGCAGCCAAGACGGGGCCGGTGAGCAGTTCTTC. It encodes CASSQDGAGEQFF. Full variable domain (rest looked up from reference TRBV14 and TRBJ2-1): EAGVTQFPSHSVIEKGQTVTLRCDPISGHDNLYWYRRVMGKEIKFLLHFVKESKQDESGMPNNRFLAERTGGTYSTLKVQPAELEDSGVYFCASSQDGAGEQFFGPGTRLTVL.

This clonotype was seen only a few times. CDR3 in DNA: TGCAGCGTTGAAATGTCCAGGGCCCACGAGCAGTACTTC. This encodes CSVEMSRAHEQYF. The chain combines TRBV29-1 with TRBJ2-7; a weak D match, TRBD1 (5 bases). The CDR3 is 13 amino acids. Germline CDR1 and CDR2: SQVTM and ANQGSEA. V was cut by 2 bases and J by 5 bases, with 13 bases left in between.

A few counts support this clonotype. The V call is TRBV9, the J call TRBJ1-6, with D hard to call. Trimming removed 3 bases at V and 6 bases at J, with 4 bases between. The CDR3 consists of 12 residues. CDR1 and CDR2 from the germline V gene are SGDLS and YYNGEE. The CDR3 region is CASSGVNSPLHF. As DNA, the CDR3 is TGTGCCAGCAGCGGGGTTAATTCACCCCTCCACTTT.

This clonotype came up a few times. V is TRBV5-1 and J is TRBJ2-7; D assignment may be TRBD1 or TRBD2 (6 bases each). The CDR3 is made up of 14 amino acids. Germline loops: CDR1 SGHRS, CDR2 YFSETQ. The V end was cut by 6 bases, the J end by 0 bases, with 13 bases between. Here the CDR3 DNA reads TGCGCCAGCAAGGGGGGTGCGAGCTCCTACGAGCAGTACTTC. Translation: CASKGGASSYEQYF. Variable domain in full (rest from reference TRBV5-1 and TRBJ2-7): KAGVTQTPRYLIKTRGQQVTLSCSPISGHRSVSWYQQTPGQGLQFLFEYFSETQRNKGNFPGRFSGRQFSNSRSEMNVSTLELGDSALYLCASKGGASSYEQYFGPGTRLTVT.

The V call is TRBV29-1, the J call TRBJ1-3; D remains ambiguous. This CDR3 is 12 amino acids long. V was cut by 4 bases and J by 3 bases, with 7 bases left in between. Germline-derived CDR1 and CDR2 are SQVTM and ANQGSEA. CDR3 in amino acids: CSVGTDGNTIYF. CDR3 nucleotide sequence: TGCAGCGTTGGGACCGATGGAAACACCATATATTTT.

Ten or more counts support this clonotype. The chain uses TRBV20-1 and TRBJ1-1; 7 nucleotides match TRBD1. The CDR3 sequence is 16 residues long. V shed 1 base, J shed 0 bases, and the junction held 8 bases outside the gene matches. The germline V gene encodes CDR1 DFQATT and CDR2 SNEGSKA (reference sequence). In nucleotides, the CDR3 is TGCAGTGCTAGAGGTCAGGGACAGAGCATGAACACTGAAGCTTTCTTT. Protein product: CSARGQGQSMNTEAFF.

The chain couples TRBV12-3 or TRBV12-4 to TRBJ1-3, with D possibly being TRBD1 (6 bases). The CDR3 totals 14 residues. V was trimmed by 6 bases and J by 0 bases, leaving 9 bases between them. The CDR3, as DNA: TGTGCCAGCAGACCGACAGGCTCTGGAAACACCATATATTTT. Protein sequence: CASRPTGSGNTIYF.

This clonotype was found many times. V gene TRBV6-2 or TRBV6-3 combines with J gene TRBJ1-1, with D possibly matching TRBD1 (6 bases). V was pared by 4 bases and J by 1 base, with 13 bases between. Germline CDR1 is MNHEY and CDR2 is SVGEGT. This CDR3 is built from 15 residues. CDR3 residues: CASSSFQGTNTEAFF. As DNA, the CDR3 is TGTGCCAGCAGTTCCTTTCAGGGGACGAACACTGAAGCTTTCTTT.

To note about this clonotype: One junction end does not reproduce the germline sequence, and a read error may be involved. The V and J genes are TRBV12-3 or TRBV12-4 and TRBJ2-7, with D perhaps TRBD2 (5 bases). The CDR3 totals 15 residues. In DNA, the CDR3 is TGTGACAGCAGCCGCCTAGGTACAGAGGGCTACGAGCAGTACTTC. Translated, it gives CDSSRLGTEGYEQYF.

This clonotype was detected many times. The CDR3 sequence is CASSLVAGGDGELFF. CDR3 coding DNA: TGTGCCAGCAGCTTAGTAGCGGGAGGGGACGGGGAGCTGTTTTTT. This chain connects TRBV7-6 to TRBJ2-2, with 11 bases identical to TRBD2. In germline, CDR1 is SGHVS, CDR2 FNYEAQ. The CDR3 runs 15 residues. V shed 1 base and J 7 bases; nucleotides not matched to a gene: 2.

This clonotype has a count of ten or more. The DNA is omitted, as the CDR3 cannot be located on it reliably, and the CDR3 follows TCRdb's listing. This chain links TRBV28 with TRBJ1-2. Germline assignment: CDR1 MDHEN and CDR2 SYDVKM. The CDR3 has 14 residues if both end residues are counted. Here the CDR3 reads CASSFLAGLSGYTF.

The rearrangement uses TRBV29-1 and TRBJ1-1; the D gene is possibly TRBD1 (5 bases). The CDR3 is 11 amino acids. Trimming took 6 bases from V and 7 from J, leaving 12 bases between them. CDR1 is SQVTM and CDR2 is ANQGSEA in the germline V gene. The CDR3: CSVPGGDEAFF. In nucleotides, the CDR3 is TGCAGCGTCCCCGGAGGGGATGAAGCTTTCTTT. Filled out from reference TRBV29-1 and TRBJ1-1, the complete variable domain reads SAVISQKPSRDICQRGTSLTIQCQVDSQVTMMFWYRQQPGQSLTLIATANQGSEATYESGFVIDKFPISRPNLTFSTLTVSNMSPEDSSIYLCSVPGGDEAFFGQGTRLTVV.

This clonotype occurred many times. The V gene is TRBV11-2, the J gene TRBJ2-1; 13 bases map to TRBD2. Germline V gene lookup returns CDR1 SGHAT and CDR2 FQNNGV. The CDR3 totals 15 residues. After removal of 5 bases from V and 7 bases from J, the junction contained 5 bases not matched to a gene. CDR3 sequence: CASSRTSGSRNEQFF. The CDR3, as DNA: TGTGCCAGCAGCCGGACTAGCGGGAGCCGGAATGAGCAGTTCTTC.

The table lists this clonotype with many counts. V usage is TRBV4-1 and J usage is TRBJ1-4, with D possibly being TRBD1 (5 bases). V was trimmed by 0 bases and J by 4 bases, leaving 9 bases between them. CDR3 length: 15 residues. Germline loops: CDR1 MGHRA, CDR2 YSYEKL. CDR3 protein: CASSQDGGYNEKLFF. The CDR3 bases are TGCGCCAGCAGCCAAGATGGGGGGTATAATGAAAAACTGTTTTTT.

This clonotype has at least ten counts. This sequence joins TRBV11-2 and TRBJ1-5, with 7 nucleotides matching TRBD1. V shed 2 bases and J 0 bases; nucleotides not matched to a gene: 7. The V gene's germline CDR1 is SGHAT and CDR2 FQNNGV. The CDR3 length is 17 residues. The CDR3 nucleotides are TGTGCCAGCAGCTTAAGTGCTGGGACAGTTAGCAATCAGCCCCAGCATTTT. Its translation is CASSLSAGTVSNQPQHF. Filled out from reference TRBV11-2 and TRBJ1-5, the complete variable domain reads EAGVAQSPRYKIIEKRQSVAFWCNPISGHATLYWYQQILGQGPKLLIQFQNNGVVDDSQLPKDRFSAERLKGVDSTLKIQPAKLEDSAVYLCASSLSAGTVSNQPQHFGDGTRLSIL.

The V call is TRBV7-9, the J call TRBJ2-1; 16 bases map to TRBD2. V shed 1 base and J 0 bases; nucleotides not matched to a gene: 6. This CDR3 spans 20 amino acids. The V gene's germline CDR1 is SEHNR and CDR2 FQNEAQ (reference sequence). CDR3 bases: TGTGCCAGCAGCTTAGAGGGACTAGCGGGAGGGCCTACCTCCTACAATGAGCAGTTCTTC. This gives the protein CASSLEGLAGGPTSYNEQFF.

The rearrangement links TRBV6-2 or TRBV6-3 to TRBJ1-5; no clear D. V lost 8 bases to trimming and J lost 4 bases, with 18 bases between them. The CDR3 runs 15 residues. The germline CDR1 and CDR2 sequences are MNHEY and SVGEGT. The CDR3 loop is CASSPPNPRNQPQHF. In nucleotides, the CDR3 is TGTGCCAGCTCGCCTCCTAACCCCAGAAATCAGCCCCAGCATTTT.